This T cell receptor beta chain was profiled in a study of cytomegalovirus exposure and HLA in healthy donors. Study overall: Of the donors genotyped, several hundred in all, around 77% fell in the Caucasian-associated ancestry cluster.

The study's findings and limits: Specificity of a few CMV-associated chains for CMV antigens was verified in vitro. Accurate prediction of HLA-A and HLA-B alleles (for most subjects) was reportedly achieved from TCR beta sequences.

With V trimmed by 5 bases and J by 2 bases, 7 bases remained unmatched. This CDR3 is 16 amino acids long. Per the germline V gene, CDR1 is MDHEN and CDR2 is SYDVKM. PCR primers comprised 60 Vbeta and 13 Jbeta primers. Original methodology: Unique TCR beta chains totaled roughly 81 million in a later count, with approximately 11 million of them shared. The data were produced by immunoSEQ multiplex PCR, yet TCRdb's version contains in-frame clones alone and is incomplete. That table gives V, J and clone size, and the DNA gave D and trimming. The data contain about 110,000 clones, over 70% of them singletons. As for this clone: Its target is not known.

The chain employs TRBV28 and TRBJ1-5, with 9 bases that match TRBD1. Sequenced sample: PBMCs. This TCR was recovered from a boy aged 5 to 17 in good health and CMV-seronegative. The CDR3 DNA follows: TGTGCCAGCAGTACCCCCGGACAGGGGCGCAATCAGCCCCAGCATTTT. Translating it yields CASSTPGQGRNQPQHF.